This T cell receptor (beta chain) was profiled in a study of CD8 T cells in ankylosing spondylitis (TCRdb year 2017). In the study overall: T cell receptor beta repertoires were profiled in healthy donors and ankylosing spondylitis patients so that disease-linked TCR variants could be found. The full study cohort comprised 25 ankylosing spondylitis patients and about a hundred healthy donors. Samples of peripheral blood were taken, and for ankylosing spondylitis patients, synovial fluid was collected as well.

This clonotype occurred many times. There is no known antigen for this receptor. Qualities for individual bases were not recorded, and no much larger clone is one base off. Reads for this sample came from an Illumina HiSeq 2500. Quantitative 5'-RACE with molecular barcodes was the method used to prepare the TCR beta libraries. As for how the authors treated the data: A new computational method based on a probabilistic model of VDJ rearrangement was used to identify disease-linked TCR variants. Using fastp trimming at Q25 and MiXCR clonotype assembly, TCRdb reanalyzed the public sequencing data and kept in-frame beta chains. For every CDR3 protein sequence, its rows merge into one entry that carries the most common genes and DNA. These V and J calls derive from TCRdb rather than the authors' analysis. Recorded for this sample are 130,000 or so distinct CDR3 sequences; 7% of them occurred a single time. The leading ten clones occupy 9% to 15% of the sample.

V and J are truncated by 5 bases and 2 bases respectively, leaving an intervening sequence of 16 bases. Sequences LGHDT (CDR1) and YNNKEL (CDR2) are obtained from the germline V gene (reference sequence). There are 15 amino acids in the CDR3, from cysteine to phenylalanine inclusive. Just the 45-base CDR3 DNA is kept, in frame starting at base 1. Study-level results and caveats: A TCR beta motif of fewer than 10 highly homologous amino acid variants appeared characteristic of blood from ankylosing spondylitis patients. Some of the motif variants had been reported before in the synovial fluid and blood of reactive arthritis patients, a finding that suggests common disease-initiation mechanisms. In peripheral blood, the disease-linked clones were found at relatively low frequencies and had a CD8+ phenotype. The disease-linked clones were reported to be significantly enriched in matched synovial fluid samples from ankylosing spondylitis patients.

Recombination joined TRBV3-1 with TRBJ2-7; the D segment could be TRBD2, given 6 matching bases. Input material: blood, either unsorted or a sorted T cell fraction (not recorded which). This TCR derives from a male donor with ankylosing spondylitis or in good health (not recorded which). The nucleotide sequence reads as follows: TGTGCCAGCAGCTCCTCAGGCGGGGCTACCTACGAGCAGTACTTC. Its translation reads: CASSSSGGATYEQYF.